This entry describes one T cell receptor beta chain. Its antigen is currently not known. Per-base quality was not reported, and no clone a single base away is much larger than it. The data are from a study of blood T cell repertoires in COVID-19 (TCRdb year 2020). Looking at the study overall: The collaborator samples originated in the United States, Italy and Spain and spanned the acute and convalescent phases of COVID-19. The sample metadata nearly always contained a de-identified subject ID, COVID-19 status, age in years and sex. The samples were drawn from two sources: the first 160 participants of the ongoing ImmuneRACE study, and about 1,300 subjects contributed by 6 global collaborators. Subjects who had been exposed to COVID-19, were actively infected with it, or had recovered from it provided the deeply sampled blood TCRbeta repertoires that made up the dataset. The repertoires were released in a freely available public database meant as a resource for research on the immune response to SARS-CoV-2. Where HLA class I and class II types were available, the types were taken from metadata supplied by the sample provider, not from assay-based typing. The prospective study material was composed of cDNA or gDNA derived from T cells, B-cell-depleted T cells, or PBMCs. Results the study describes overall, beyond this receptor: The quantity of clinical and demographic metadata differed by source and by participant and was supplied without curation.

The immunoSEQ Assay, a bias-controlled multiplex PCR, was used to amplify TCRbeta CDR3 regions from genomic DNA. Per the authors' processing: The number of nucleated cells in each sample was estimated from the amplification of reference gene primers within the assay. Sequence reads were collapsed and filtered to measure the absolute abundance of every unique TCRbeta CDR3 rearrangement. For each sample, productive Simpson clonality was calculated as the square root of Simpson's diversity index over productive rearrangements. TCRdb took over this immuneACCESS table, retaining in-frame rearrangements with V and J assigned. Such tables are incomplete; in checked studies, under half of the missing clones stem from an unresolved V gene, and the remainder is unexplained. The DNA was the basis for D and trimming; V, J and clone size are from that table. This sample is represented by fewer than 55,000 clones; 80% to 85% of them were singletons. In total, the top ten clones hold roughly an eighth of the sample.

Germline trimming: 1 base from V, 7 bases from J; junction bases outside gene matches: 6. The CDR1 and CDR2 encoded by the germline V gene are SGHNT and YENEEA. CDR3 length: 17 amino acids, cysteine to phenylalanine. CDR3 DNA only is kept here, 51 bases in frame from base 1. Each collaborating institution followed its own protocols to collect whole blood in K2EDTA tubes. For TCRbeta analysis, collaborator samples were shipped as frozen whole blood, as isolated PBMCs, or as DNA extracted from either sample type. Rearrangement joined TRBV11-3 to TRBJ2-1, with TRBD2 matching 14 junction bases. The TCR comes from a human donor with acute or convalescent COVID-19. The donor label of this sample is uncertain. Sequencing was performed on peripheral blood. The DNA sequence is TGTGCCAGCAGCTTAGGGGAGACTAGCGGGAGGGGGAATGAGCAGTTCTTC. Its product reads: CASSLGETSGRGNEQFF.